The 28 T cell receptor beta chains given below trace back to one sample, sequenced in a study of blood T cell repertoires in COVID-19. Here immunoSEQ multiplex PCR was the method, and the copy in TCRdb shows in-frame clones only, minus some. The data show about 320,000 clones, approximately 90% seen once. Sequencing input: PBMCs or T cells enriched from blood (not recorded which). Every receptor here comes from a woman between 18 and 29 years old who had recovered from COVID-19.

This sequence joins TRBV6-2 or TRBV6-3 and TRBJ2-1; 8 bases match TRBD1. The CDR3 runs 16 residues. V shed 5 bases, J shed 6 bases, and the junction held 12 bases outside the gene matches. Germline V gene lookup returns CDR1 MNHEY and CDR2 SVGEGT. The CDR3 region has the DNA TGTGCCAGCAGTCTTATTTCACAGGGGGTGGGCAATGAGCAGTTCTTC. Protein product: CASSLISQGVGNEQFF.

V is TRBV28 and J is TRBJ2-7; 8 bases map to TRBD2. Germline V CDR1 and CDR2: MDHEN, SYDVKM. The CDR3 totals 16 residues. The junction had 16 bases not matched to a gene; V was cut back by 8 bases and J by 4 bases. The CDR3 DNA reads TGTGCCAGCGGCGTACTGGGGACGGGAGGGAGGTACGAGCAGTACTTC. Its translation is CASGVLGTGGRYEQYF.

The gene calls are TRBV5-6 and TRBJ1-2, with TRBD1 matching over 9 bases. The CDR3 spans 17 residues. In germline, CDR1 is SGHDT, CDR2 YYEEEE. The V and J ends lost 2 bases and 6 bases, in that order; junction bases with no gene match: 14. CDR3 loop: CASSFPATGQGSDGYTF. The CDR3 DNA is TGTGCCAGCAGCTTCCCCGCAACCGGACAGGGGTCCGATGGCTACACCTTC.

This chain uses TRBV5-4 with TRBJ1-3, with 7 positions matching TRBD1. Trimming removed 4 bases from V and 0 bases from J; junction bases left unmatched: 10. Germline V gene data show CDR1 as SGHNT and CDR2 as YYREEE (reference sequence). The CDR3 consists of 17 residues. The CDR3 reads CASSRAPQGSSGNTIYF. The CDR3, as DNA: TGTGCCAGCAGCCGCGCCCCACAGGGGAGCTCTGGAAACACCATATATTTT. Full variable domain (missing parts from reference TRBV5-4 and TRBJ1-3): ETGVTQSPTHLIKTRGQQVTLRCSSQSGHNTVSWYQQALGQGPQFIFQYYREEENGRGNFPPRFSGLQFPNYSSELNVNALELDDSALYLCASSRAPQGSSGNTIYFGEGSWLTVV.

This sequence joins TRBV5-1 and TRBJ2-1, with D tentatively TRBD1 (6 bases). Trimming stripped 3 bases from V and 4 bases from J, with 20 bases between. The CDR3 runs to 17 residues. Germline lookup yields CDR1 SGHRS and CDR2 YFSETQ. The CDR3 spells CASSWGPSPSAYNEQFF. CDR3 coding DNA: TGCGCCAGCAGCTGGGGGCCTAGCCCCTCGGCGTACAATGAGCAGTTCTTC.

The CDR3 loop is CASSQGRLEGGYTF. The CDR3 nucleotides read TGTGCCAGCTCACAGGGACGCCTGGAGGGTGGCTACACCTTC. J is TRBJ1-2 and V is TRBV18; TRBD1 is a possible D gene (5 bases). Germline assignment: CDR1 KGHSH and CDR2 LQKENI. This CDR3 comprises 14 residues. Trimming cost V 4 bases and J 7 bases, with 16 bases left between them.

This sequence joins TRBV5-1 and TRBJ2-2; 13 positions agree with TRBD2. The germline V gene encodes CDR1 SGHRS and CDR2 YFSETQ. Trimming removed 2 bases from V and 5 bases from J; junction bases left unmatched: 15. This CDR3 is 20 amino acids long. The DNA for the CDR3 is TGCGCCAGCAGCTTTCCGCGACTAGCGGGGGGCCCTGGGGGGACCGGGGAGCTGTTTTTT. Translation: CASSFPRLAGGPGGTGELFF.

The J gene is TRBJ1-2, the V gene TRBV27; D remains unclear. V was cut by 3 bases and J by 6 bases, with 11 bases left in between. The germline gives CDR1 MNHEY, CDR2 SMNVEV (reference sequence). The CDR3 has 13 amino acids. The CDR3 nucleotides are TGTGCCAGCAGTTTGGAGGGCCATGATGGCTACACCTTC. Translated, it gives CASSLEGHDGYTF.

This sequence joins TRBV6-5 and TRBJ1-2; D remains ambiguous. V lost 0 bases, J lost 6 bases, and 14 bases lay in between. This CDR3 spans 15 amino acids. Germline values: CDR1 MNHEY, CDR2 SVGAGI. This chain's CDR3 is CASSYSSAEVDGYTF. CDR3 DNA sequence: TGTGCCAGCAGTTACTCGTCAGCGGAGGTGGATGGCTACACCTTC.

This chain links TRBV9 with TRBJ2-1; TRBD2 is a possible D gene (6 bases). This CDR3 has 13 residues. The V and J ends lost 3 bases and 6 bases respectively, with 10 bases between them. The germline V gene encodes CDR1 SGDLS and CDR2 YYNGEE. The CDR3 spells CASSATSPNEQFF. CDR3 coding DNA: TGTGCCAGCAGCGCGACTAGTCCCAATGAGCAGTTCTTC.

The J gene is TRBJ1-2, the V gene TRBV7-8; D is uncertain. This CDR3 is built from 16 residues. Trimming removed 1 base from V and 1 base from J, with 13 bases in between. Germline CDR1 SGHVS, CDR2 FQNEAQ. CDR3 residues: CASSLGGGPHNYGYTF. Written as DNA, the CDR3 is TGTGCCAGCAGCTTAGGAGGAGGCCCCCATAACTATGGCTACACCTTC.

The V call is TRBV7-2, the J call TRBJ2-5; TRBD2 agrees at 8 bases. The J segment lost 4 bases and the V segment lost 4 bases, leaving 11 bases of the junction unmatched. Per germline, CDR1 SGHTA and CDR2 FQGNSA. CDR3 length: 16 residues. The CDR3 reads CASSSSAGTSAETQYF. The CDR3 DNA is TGTGCCAGCAGCTCTTCGGCCGGGACTAGTGCAGAGACCCAGTACTTC.

The CDR3 region is CASSFAEGAEQFF. In DNA form, the CDR3 reads TGTGCCAGCAGTTTCGCGGAAGGGGCTGAGCAGTTCTTC. The chain is built from TRBV28 and TRBJ2-1, with a tentative D call TRBD1 (5 bases). The CDR3 covers 13 residues. The germline V gene has CDR1 MDHEN and CDR2 SYDVKM. Trimming took 3 bases from V and 9 from J, leaving 12 bases between them.

The CDR3 DNA is TGTGCCAGCAGTTTAACAGGGACGAACACTGAAGCTTTCTTT. Translated, it gives CASSLTGTNTEAFF. The V and J genes are TRBV27 and TRBJ1-1; D is possibly TRBD1 (6 bases). CDR1 is MNHEY and CDR2 is SMNVEV in the germline V gene (reference sequence). The CDR3 runs 14 residues. V lost 2 bases and J 1 base, leaving 8 bases between the germline ends.

This clone appeared a single time. This chain links TRBV4-1 with TRBJ1-1; TRBD1 might be the D (6 bases). The CDR3 totals 17 residues. V lost 1 base, J lost 0 bases, and 15 bases lay in between. Germline CDR1 and CDR2: MGHRA and YSYEKL. This chain's CDR3 is CASSQGGAGAMNTEAFF. The CDR3 bases are TGCGCCAGCAGCCAAGGAGGGGCAGGGGCAATGAACACTGAAGCTTTCTTT.

The chain has TRBV4-1 and TRBJ2-4; 8 bases align to TRBD1. The germline CDR1 and CDR2 sequences are MGHRA and YSYEKL. The CDR3 sequence is 15 residues long. J lost 4 bases, V lost 5 bases, and 7 bases had no gene match. The CDR3 spells CASSTRGDRKNIQYF. For the CDR3, the DNA is TGCGCCAGCAGCACGCGAGGGGACAGGAAAAACATTCAGTACTTC.

This sequence joins TRBV19 and TRBJ2-7, with D possibly TRBD1 on 5 matching bases. This CDR3 contains 16 residues. Germline assignment: CDR1 LNHDA and CDR2 SQIVND (reference sequence). V lost 3 bases and J 1 base, leaving 16 bases between the germline ends. In nucleotides, the CDR3 is TGTGCCAGTAGTATTAGTGGTCTAGGGGCTTCCTACGAGCAGTACTTC. This translates into CASSISGLGASYEQYF.

The chain is built from TRBV4-2 and TRBJ2-3, with 16 bases fitting TRBD2. This CDR3 has 17 residues. Germline CDR1 LGHNA, CDR2 YNFKEQ. The V segment lost 2 bases and the J segment 4 bases; nucleotides outside the gene matches: 3. The CDR3 sequence: CASSQHGTSGGADTQYF. The CDR3 DNA is TGTGCCAGCAGCCAACACGGGACTAGCGGGGGGGCAGATACGCAGTATTTT.

J is TRBJ2-7 and V is TRBV7-2, with 9 bases that match TRBD2. This CDR3 comprises 14 residues. Trimming removed 3 bases from V and 4 bases from J; junction bases left unmatched: 4. Germline CDR1 and CDR2: SGHTA and FQGNSA. The CDR3 region has the DNA TGTGCCAGCAGCTTCGCGGGGGGGTATTACGAGCAGTACTTC. Encoded protein: CASSFAGGYYEQYF.

The chain joins TRBV18 to TRBJ1-1; no reliable D call. CDR3 length: 12 amino acids. The V end lost 3 bases, the J end lost 7 bases, and 9 bases lay between the germline ends. The germline gives CDR1 KGHSH, CDR2 LQKENI. The CDR3 region is CASSPGEGEAFF. The CDR3 DNA sequence: TGTGCCAGCTCACCTGGGGAGGGTGAAGCTTTCTTT.

The chain carries TRBV4-3 and TRBJ1-4; D is unresolved. CDR1 is LGHNA, CDR2 YSLEER, per germline. Trimming stripped 0 bases from V and 6 bases from J, with 14 bases between. The CDR3 is 16 amino acids. The CDR3 is CASSQDGPGTDEKLFF. The CDR3 nucleotides are TGCGCCAGCAGCCAAGATGGGCCGGGAACGGATGAAAAACTGTTTTTT.

The chain links TRBV7-9 to TRBJ1-3, with 7 nucleotides matching TRBD1. The CDR3 loop spans 16 amino acids. V was pared by 5 bases and J by 0 bases, with 7 bases of the junction left unmatched. Germline lookup yields CDR1 SEHNR and CDR2 FQNEAQ (reference sequence). The CDR3 DNA is TGTGCCAGCAGCCTGGGACAGTTGGGCTCTGGAAACACCATATATTTT. It translates to CASSLGQLGSGNTIYF.

This clone was recorded many times. The junction shows a germline mismatch at one end, possibly a read error. The chain links TRBV2 to TRBJ2-7; the match to TRBD1 covers 10 bases. CDR1 is SNHLY, CDR2 FYNNEI, per germline. This CDR3 is 15 amino acids long. The CDR3 DNA reads TGTGCCAGCCGAGCTACCGGGACAGGGGAATACGGGCAGTACTTC. Its translation is CASRATGTGEYGQYF.

The chain uses TRBV14 and TRBJ1-2, with D uncertain. The germline CDR1 and CDR2 sequences are SGHDN and FVKESK. The CDR3 runs 11 residues. V lost 0 bases, J lost 14 bases, and 10 bases lay in between. In nucleotides, the CDR3 is TGTGCCAGCAGCCAAGATGTCAGGCTTACCTTC. The encoded protein is CASSQDVRLTF.

V gene TRBV2 combines with J gene TRBJ1-1; maybe TRBD1 (5 bases). CDR1 and CDR2 from the germline V gene are SNHLY and FYNNEI. This CDR3 is built from 10 residues. V was pared by 8 bases and J by 11 bases, with 12 bases between. In DNA, the CDR3 is TGTGCCAGCGATGGGGGGGATGCTTTCTTT. Translation: CASDGGDAFF.

The chain uses TRBV6-6 and TRBJ2-7; D possibly corresponds to TRBD1 (6 bases). V lost 6 bases to trimming and J lost 12 bases, with 18 bases between them. Germline CDR1 is MNHNY and CDR2 is SVGAGI (reference sequence). This CDR3 is built from 12 residues. The CDR3 region has the DNA TGTGCCAGCAGATTAGAAAACAGGGTACCGTACTTC. Amino acids: CASRLENRVPYF.

The rearrangement links TRBV6-2 or TRBV6-3 to TRBJ2-4; 8 bases are shared with TRBD1. V dropped 1 base and J dropped 7; count of bases not matched to a gene: 0. The length of the CDR3 is 13 residues. CDR1 and CDR2 from the germline V gene are MNHEY and SVGEGT. The CDR3 sequence is CASSYYRGNIQYF. DNA of the CDR3: TGTGCCAGCAGTTACTACAGGGGGAACATTCAGTACTTC.

This chain connects TRBV5-6 to TRBJ2-7, with 11 bases matching TRBD2. The CDR3 consists of 15 residues. Germline V gene sequence: CDR1 SGHDT, CDR2 YYEEEE. Germline trimming cut 4 bases from V and 1 base from J; bases unmatched to any gene: 4. The CDR3 bases are TGTGCCAGCAGCGCGGGACTAGCGGTATCCTACGAGCAGTACTTC. Encoded protein: CASSAGLAVSYEQYF.